Below are 14 T cell receptor beta chains sequenced from a single sample in a study of blood T cells in healthy people across ages. A second PCR of 7 to 11 cycles used a sample-barcoded 5' primer and a J-beta primer mix. TCRdb fed the 5' RACE reads into MiXCR, producing one record per CDR3 protein. In the table there are around 1,800,000 distinct CDR3 sequences, 30% to 40% of which are singletons. Sequences were obtained from blood. The receptor source for this set is a human donor in good health.

In the case of this clonotype: Possible read error: a much larger clone is one base away. This likely comes from a read error, as the CDR3 has no conserved phenylalanine or tryptophan at its end. The rearrangement joins TRBV29-1 to TRBJ2-5, with D unclear. The germline V gene has CDR1 SQVTM and CDR2 ANQGSEA. This CDR3 is 12 amino acids long. The germline V and J ends were trimmed by 7 bases and 2 bases, with 11 bases remaining between them. CDR3 DNA: TGCAGCGCCCCGGCACAGCAAGAGACCCAGTACGTC. This translates into CSAPAQQETQYV.

The chain employs TRBV7-3 and TRBJ2-3; 9 bases are shared with TRBD2. The CDR3 has 16 residues. With V trimmed by 4 bases and J by 0 bases, 5 bases remained unmatched. CDR1 and CDR2 from the germline V gene are SGHTA and FQGTGA. CDR3 sequence (DNA): TGTGCCAGCAGCTCACAAGCGGGGGGAAGCACAGATACGCAGTATTTT. It encodes CASSSQAGGSTDTQYF. The variable domain in full, with the rest retrieved from reference TRBV7-3 and TRBJ2-3, is GAGVSQTPSNKVTEKGKYVELRCDPISGHTALYWYRQSLGQGPEFLIYFQGTGAADDSGLPNDRFFAVRPEGSVSTLKIQRTERGDSAVYLCASSSQAGGSTDTQYFGPGTRLTVL.

The chain employs TRBV6-6 and TRBJ1-2, with TRBD1 matching over 9 bases. Looked up from germline, CDR1 is MNHNY and CDR2 is SVGAGI (reference sequence). The CDR3 has 14 residues. The trim removed 10 bases at V and 4 bases at J, leaving 10 bases unmatched. CDR3 bases: TGTGCCAACAGGTCTCCGGGACAGGGCTATGGCTACACCTTC. Residues: CANRSPGQGYGYTF.

This chain's CDR3 is CSVENPSAQYF. The CDR3 region has the DNA TGCAGCGTTGAAAACCCCTCCGCGCAGTACTTC. V is TRBV29-1 and J is TRBJ2-5; D not certain. This CDR3 has 11 residues. Germline V gene sequence: CDR1 SQVTM, CDR2 ANQGSEA. Deletions cut 2 bases from V and 11 bases from J, with 12 bases between. Full variable domain (outside the CDR3, taken from reference TRBV29-1 and TRBJ2-5): SAVISQKPSRDICQRGTSLTIQCQVDSQVTMMFWYRQQPGQSLTLIATANQGSEATYESGFVIDKFPISRPNLTFSTLTVSNMSPEDSSIYLCSVENPSAQYFGPGTRLLVL.

As to this clonotype: No conserved phenylalanine or tryptophan ends this CDR3, so it is likely a read error. The chain joins TRBV6-6 to TRBJ2-1; D is ambiguous. The V and J ends lost 0 bases and 9 bases respectively, with 12 bases between them. The CDR3 has 14 amino acids. Germline CDR1 reads MNHNY; CDR2 reads SVGAGI (reference sequence). CDR3: CASSYSVNGSEQFC. DNA for the CDR3: TGTGCCAGCAGTTACTCGGTCAATGGCAGTGAGCAGTTCTGC.

The DNA for the CDR3 is TGCAGCGTTTCACGGACCGGGGGGGATACGCAGTATTTT. As protein: CSVSRTGGDTQYF. The chain uses TRBV29-1 and TRBJ2-3; TRBD2 agrees at 7 bases. The V gene end was trimmed by 5 bases and the J gene end by 6 bases; junction bases not matched to a gene: 8. The CDR3 spans 13 residues. From germline, CDR1 is SQVTM and CDR2 ANQGSEA.

The chain recombines TRBV6-1 with TRBJ2-7; D may be TRBD1 (6 bases). The length of the CDR3 is 15 residues. CDR1 is MNHNS, CDR2 SASEGT, per germline. V was trimmed by 6 bases and J by 11 bases, leaving 26 bases between them. The CDR3 reads CASRRTIDRPGWEYF. The DNA for the CDR3 is TGTGCCAGCAGACGGACGATCGACAGGCCGGGTTGGGAGTACTTC.

This clonotype was seen more than once but under ten times. The genes are TRBV28 and TRBJ2-1, with D tentatively TRBD2 (6 bases). Germline values: CDR1 MDHEN, CDR2 SYDVKM. This CDR3 is built from 11 residues. V shed 7 bases and J shed 10 bases, with 11 bases lying between them. In nucleotides, the CDR3 is TGTGCCAGCAACTTTGCGGGAGAGCAGTTCTTC. Translation gives CASNFAGEQFF.

In regard to this clonotype: At one end, the junction sequence differs from germline, possibly due to a read error. The rearrangement joins TRBV5-1 to TRBJ2-5, with 10 nucleotides matching TRBD2. The CDR3 consists of 13 residues. Germline CDR1 and CDR2: SGHRS and YFSETQ. The DNA for the CDR3 is TGCGCCAGCAGCTTTGGACTAGCGGAGACCCAGGACTTC. Protein product: CASSFGLAETQDF.

The chain uses TRBV7-8 and TRBJ1-5; D is perhaps TRBD1 (6 bases). The CDR3 is 18 residues long. The V gene lost 6 bases and the J gene lost 7 bases, with 28 bases spanning the gap. Germline CDR1 and CDR2: SGHVS and FQNEAQ. This CDR3 reads CASRPLGRGSQMEQPQHF. The DNA of the CDR3 is TGTGCCAGCAGACCCCTCGGGAGGGGGAGTCAGATGGAACAGCCCCAGCATTTT.

Only one count was recorded for this clonotype. The chain joins TRBV21-1 to TRBJ2-4; the table gives TRBD1 as D, unverified against the DNA. TRBV21-1 constitutes a pseudogene. The CDR3 sequence is 16 residues long. CDR3 amino acids: CASSKGGAFWVCGQYF. The CDR3 DNA sequence: TGTGCCAGCAGCAAAGGGGGGGCCTTTTGGGTATGCGGGCAGTACTTC.

The rearrangement uses TRBV7-2 and TRBJ1-1, with TRBD1 matching over 9 bases. Germline lookup yields CDR1 SGHTA and CDR2 FQGNSA. J lost 3 bases, V lost 3 bases, and 2 bases had no gene match. The CDR3 spans 14 residues. The CDR3 loop reads CASSFWTGDTEAFF. CDR3 sequence (DNA): TGTGCCAGCAGCTTCTGGACAGGGGACACTGAAGCTTTCTTT.

As regards this clonotype: An end of the junction differs from the germline gene, which may be a read error. J is TRBJ2-3 and V is TRBV7-3; TRBD2 matches 7 bases. The CDR3 covers 14 residues. The germline V gene encodes CDR1 SGHTA and CDR2 FQGTGA. The CDR3 DNA is TGTGCCGGCAGCTTAAGCGGGAACACAGATACGCAGTATTTT. Its protein is CAGSLSGNTDTQYF. The variable domain in full, with the rest retrieved from reference TRBV7-3 and TRBJ2-3, is GAGVSQTPSNKVTEKGKYVELRCDPISGHTALYWYRQSLGQGPEFLIYFQGTGAADDSGLPNDRFFAVRPEGSVSTLKIQRTERGDSAVYLCAGSLSGNTDTQYFGPGTRLTVL.

The chain joins TRBV25-1 to TRBJ2-3, with 7 bases identical to TRBD2. The trim removed 6 bases at V and 2 bases at J, leaving 5 bases unmatched. Germline V gene sequence: CDR1 MGHDK, CDR2 SYGVNS. This CDR3 has 14 residues. This chain's CDR3 is CASRVGLDTDTQYF. The CDR3 coding sequence is TGTGCCAGCAGGGTAGGACTAGACACAGATACGCAGTATTTT.